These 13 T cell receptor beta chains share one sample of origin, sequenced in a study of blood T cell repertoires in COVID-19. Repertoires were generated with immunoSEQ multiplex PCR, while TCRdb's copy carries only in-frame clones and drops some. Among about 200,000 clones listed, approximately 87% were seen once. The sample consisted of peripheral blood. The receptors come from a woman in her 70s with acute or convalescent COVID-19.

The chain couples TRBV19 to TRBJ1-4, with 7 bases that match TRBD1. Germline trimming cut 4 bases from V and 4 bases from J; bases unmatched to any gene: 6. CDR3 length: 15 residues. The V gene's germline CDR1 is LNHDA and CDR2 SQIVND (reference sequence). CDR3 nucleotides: TGTGCCAGTAGTACCCGACAGGGACGTAATGAAAAACTGTTTTTT. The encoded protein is CASSTRQGRNEKLFF.

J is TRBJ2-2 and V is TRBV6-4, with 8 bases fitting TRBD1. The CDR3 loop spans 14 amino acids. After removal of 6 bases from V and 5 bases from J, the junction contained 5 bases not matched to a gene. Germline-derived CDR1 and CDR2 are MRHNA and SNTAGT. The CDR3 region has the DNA TGTGCCAGCAGCGGACAGGGAATAACCGGGGAGCTGTTTTTT. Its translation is CASSGQGITGELFF.

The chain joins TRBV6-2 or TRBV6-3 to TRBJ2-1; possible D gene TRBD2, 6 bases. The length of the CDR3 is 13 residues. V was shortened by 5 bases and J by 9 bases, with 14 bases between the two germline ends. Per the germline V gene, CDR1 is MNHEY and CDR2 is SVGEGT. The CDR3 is CASSGPGRTEQFF. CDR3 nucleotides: TGTGCCAGCAGTGGGCCAGGGAGGACTGAGCAGTTCTTC.

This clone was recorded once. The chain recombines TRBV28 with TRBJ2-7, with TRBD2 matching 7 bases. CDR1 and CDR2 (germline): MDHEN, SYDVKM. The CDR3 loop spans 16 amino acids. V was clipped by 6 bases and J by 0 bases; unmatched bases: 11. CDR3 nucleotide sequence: TGTGCCAGCAGCCCACATACTAGCGTGAGCTCCTACGAGCAGTACTTC. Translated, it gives CASSPHTSVSSYEQYF. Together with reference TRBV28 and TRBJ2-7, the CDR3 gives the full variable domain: DVKVTQSSRYLVKRTGEKVFLECVQDMDHENMFWYRQDPGLGLRLIYFSYDVKMKEKGDIPEGYSVSREKKERFSLILESASTNQTSMYLCASSPHTSVSSYEQYFGPGTRLTVT.

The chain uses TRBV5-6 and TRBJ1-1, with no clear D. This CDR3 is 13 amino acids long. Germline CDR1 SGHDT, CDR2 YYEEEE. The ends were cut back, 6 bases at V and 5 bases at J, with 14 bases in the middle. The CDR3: CASTAEAGTEAFF. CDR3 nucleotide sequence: TGTGCCAGCACGGCTGAGGCGGGAACTGAAGCTTTCTTT.

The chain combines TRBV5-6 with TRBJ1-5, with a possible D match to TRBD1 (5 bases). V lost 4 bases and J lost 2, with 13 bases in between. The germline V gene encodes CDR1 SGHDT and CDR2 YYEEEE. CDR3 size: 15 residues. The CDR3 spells CASSVQGGGNQPQHF. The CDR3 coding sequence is TGTGCCAGCAGCGTTCAGGGCGGCGGCAATCAGCCCCAGCATTTT.

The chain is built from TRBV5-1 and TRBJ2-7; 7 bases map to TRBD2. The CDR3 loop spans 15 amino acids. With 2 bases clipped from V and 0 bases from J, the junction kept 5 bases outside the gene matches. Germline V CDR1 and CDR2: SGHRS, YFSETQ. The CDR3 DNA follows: TGCGCCAGCAGCTTCGGACTAGTAAACTCCTACGAGCAGTACTTC. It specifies CASSFGLVNSYEQYF.

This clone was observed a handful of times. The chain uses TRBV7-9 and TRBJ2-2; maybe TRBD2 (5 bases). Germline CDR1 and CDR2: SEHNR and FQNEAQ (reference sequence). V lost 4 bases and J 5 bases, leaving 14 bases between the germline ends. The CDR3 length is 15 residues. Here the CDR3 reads CASSSPGRRTGELFF. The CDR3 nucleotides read TGTGCCAGCAGCTCACCAGGACGGAGGACCGGGGAGCTGTTTTTT.

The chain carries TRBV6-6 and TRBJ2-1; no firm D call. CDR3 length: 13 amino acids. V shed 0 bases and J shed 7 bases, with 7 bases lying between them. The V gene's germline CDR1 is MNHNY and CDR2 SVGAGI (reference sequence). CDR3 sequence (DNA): TGTGCCAGCAGTTACTCCTACTTGAATGAGCAGTTCTTC. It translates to CASSYSYLNEQFF.

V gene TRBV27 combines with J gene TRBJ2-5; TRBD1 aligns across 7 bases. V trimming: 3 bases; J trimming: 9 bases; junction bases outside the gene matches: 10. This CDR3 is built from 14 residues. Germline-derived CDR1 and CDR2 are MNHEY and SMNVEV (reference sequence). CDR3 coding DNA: TGTGCCAGCAGTTTCAGAGGGGGCCTAAGAGCCCAGTACTTC. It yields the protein CASSFRGGLRAQYF.

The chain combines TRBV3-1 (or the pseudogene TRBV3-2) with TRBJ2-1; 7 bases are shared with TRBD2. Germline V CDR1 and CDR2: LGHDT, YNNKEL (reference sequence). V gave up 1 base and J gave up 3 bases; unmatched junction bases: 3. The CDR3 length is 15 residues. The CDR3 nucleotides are TGTGCCAGCAGCCAAGCGGGGGGAAGCTACAATGAGCAGTTCTTC. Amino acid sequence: CASSQAGGSYNEQFF.

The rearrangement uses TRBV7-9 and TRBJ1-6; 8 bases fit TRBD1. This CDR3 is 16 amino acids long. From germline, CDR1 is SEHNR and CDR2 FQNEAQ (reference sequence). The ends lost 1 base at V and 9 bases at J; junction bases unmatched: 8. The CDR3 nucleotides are TGTGCCAGCAGCTTAGGACAGGGGCAGGGGAGTTCACCCCTCCACTTT. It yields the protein CASSLGQGQGSSPLHF.

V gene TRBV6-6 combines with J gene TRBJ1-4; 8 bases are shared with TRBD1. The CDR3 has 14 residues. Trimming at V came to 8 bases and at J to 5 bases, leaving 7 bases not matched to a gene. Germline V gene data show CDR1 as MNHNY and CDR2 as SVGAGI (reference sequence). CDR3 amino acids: CASAPGQANEKLFF. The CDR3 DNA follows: TGTGCCAGCGCTCCGGGACAGGCGAATGAAAAACTGTTTTTT.